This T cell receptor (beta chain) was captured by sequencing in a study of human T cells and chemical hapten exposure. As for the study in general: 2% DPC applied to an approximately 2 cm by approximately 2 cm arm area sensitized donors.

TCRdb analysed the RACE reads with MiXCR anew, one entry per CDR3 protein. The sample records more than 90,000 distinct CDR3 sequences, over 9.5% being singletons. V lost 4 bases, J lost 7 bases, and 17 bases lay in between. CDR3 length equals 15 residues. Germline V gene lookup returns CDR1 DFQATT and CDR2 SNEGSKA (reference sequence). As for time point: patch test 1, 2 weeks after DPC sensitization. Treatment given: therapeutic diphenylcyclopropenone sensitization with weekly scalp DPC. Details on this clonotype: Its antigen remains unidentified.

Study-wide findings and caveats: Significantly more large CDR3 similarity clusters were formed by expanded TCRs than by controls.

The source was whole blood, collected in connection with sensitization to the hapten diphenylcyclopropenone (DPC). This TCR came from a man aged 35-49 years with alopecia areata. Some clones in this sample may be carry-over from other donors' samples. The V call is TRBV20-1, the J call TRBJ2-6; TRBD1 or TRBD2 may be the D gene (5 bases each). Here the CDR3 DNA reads TGCAGTGCTAATGAGGGGTCCAAATCAGCCAACGTCCTGACTTTC. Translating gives CSANEGSKSANVLTF.